The 8 T cell receptor beta chains reported below all come from one sample, sequenced in a study of cytomegalovirus exposure and HLA in healthy donors. In the PCR, 60 Vbeta and 13 Jbeta primers were used. The repertoire was sequenced with immunoSEQ multiplex PCR; TCRdb's copy has only in-frame clones and lacks some. The sample comprises under 150,000 clones, just under 85% of which are singletons, and approximately 2.6% rests with the top ten. Sequenced sample: PBMCs. Receptor source: a boy younger than 10 in good health and CMV-seronegative.

The rearrangement joins TRBV7-2 to TRBJ2-5, with D tentatively TRBD1 (5 bases). V dropped 9 bases and J dropped 2 bases, with 16 bases sitting between them. Per the germline V gene, CDR1 is SGHTA and CDR2 is FQGNSA. The CDR3 spans 14 residues. This CDR3 reads CASQPGQLQETQYF. For the CDR3, the DNA is TGTGCCAGTCAGCCAGGGCAATTACAAGAGACCCAGTACTTC.

The J gene is TRBJ1-5, the V gene TRBV6-1; tentatively, D is TRBD1 (6 bases). V was trimmed by 1 base and J by 2 bases, leaving 15 bases between them. CDR1 is MNHNS, CDR2 SASEGT, per germline. The CDR3 runs to 17 residues. CDR3 residues: CASSEVRDNLGNQPQHF. CDR3 nucleotides: TGTGCCAGCAGTGAAGTCCGGGACAATCTTGGCAATCAGCCCCAGCATTTT.

On this clone itself: Other DNA variants within this sample encode the same CDR3. The chain joins TRBV9 to TRBJ2-2; the D gene is possibly TRBD1 (6 bases). The length of the CDR3 is 12 residues. Trimming removed 2 bases from V and 7 bases from J, with 6 bases in between. Germline lookup yields CDR1 SGDLS and CDR2 YYNGEE. The CDR3 region has the DNA TGTGCCAGCAGCGTCAGGGGCGGGGAGCTGTTTTTT. As protein: CASSVRGGELFF.

The V gene is TRBV6-4, the J gene TRBJ2-3, with 8 bases that match TRBD1. V gave up 2 bases and J gave up 4 bases; unmatched junction bases: 5. CDR1 and CDR2 (germline): MRHNA, SNTAGT. The CDR3 sequence is 15 residues long. The DNA of the CDR3 is TGTGCCAGCAGTGACACCTCACAGGGGGCAGATACGCAGTATTTT. It encodes CASSDTSQGADTQYF.

V gene TRBV19 combines with J gene TRBJ2-6; D gene ambiguous. V was cut by 3 bases and J by 0 bases, with 9 bases left in between. The CDR3 contains 16 residues. The germline CDR1 and CDR2 sequences are LNHDA and SQIVND (reference sequence). CDR3 nucleotide sequence: TGTGCCAGTAGTATCCCTCCTTTCTCTGGGGCCAACGTCCTGACTTTC. It specifies CASSIPPFSGANVLTF. The whole variable domain, remainder taken from reference TRBV19 and TRBJ2-6, is DGGITQSPKYLFRKEGQNVTLSCEQNLNHDAMYWYRQDPGQGLRLIYYSQIVNDFQKGDIAEGYSVSREKKESFPLTVTSAQKNPTAFYLCASSIPPFSGANVLTFGAGSRLTVL.

The CDR3 here is CASSYAPDRVGGYTF. The CDR3, as DNA: TGTGCCAGCAGTTACGCCCCGGACAGGGTCGGCGGCTACACCTTC. The V gene is TRBV6-5, the J gene TRBJ1-2; TRBD1 aligns across 8 bases. The CDR3 is 15 amino acids. Unmatched junction bases numbered 10, after V lost 2 bases and J lost 8 bases. Germline V gene lookup returns CDR1 MNHEY and CDR2 SVGAGI.

J is TRBJ1-5 and V is TRBV19, with TRBD1 matching 8 bases. The CDR3 is made up of 15 amino acids. The junction had 6 bases not matched to a gene; V was cut back by 4 bases and J by 4 bases. The V gene's germline CDR1 is LNHDA and CDR2 SQIVND (reference sequence). The CDR3 bases are TGTGCCAGTAGTAGGCAGGGGGCGCGGAATCAGCCCCAGCATTTT. Its translation: CASSRQGARNQPQHF.

This clone appeared once. This chain connects TRBV4-3 to TRBJ1-5; weak D call: TRBD1 (5 bases). The germline V and J ends were trimmed by 4 bases and 3 bases, with 7 bases remaining between them. The CDR3 covers 13 residues. CDR1 is LGHNA, CDR2 YSLEER, per germline. CDR3 protein: CASSRGVNQPQHF. In DNA, the CDR3 is TGCGCCAGCAGCCGGGGGGTCAATCAGCCCCAGCATTTT.